These T cell receptor beta chains were read from a single sample in a study of cytomegalovirus exposure and HLA in healthy donors. Measured with immunoSEQ multiplex PCR; TCRdb has only the in-frame clones, and not every one. The data hold under 150,000 clones, with around 79% observed a single time. What was sequenced was PBMCs. The origin of the receptors is a woman between 35 and 50 years old in good health and CMV-seronegative. Both conserved end residues are part of each CDR3. Fields, in order: CDR3 length, clone size, J gene, D gene, V gene, CDR3 DNA, CDR3 protein. A D gene is named only where the DNA matches it firmly. Clone size appears in some rows only: once, few, many, or a class for an expanded clone.

length: 16
size: NA
J: TRBJ2-4
D: NA
V: TRBV9
DNA: TGTGCCAGCAGCGTTGGCCCCCAGGGGACCTCAAACATTCAGTACTTC
CDR3: CASSVGPQGTSNIQYF

length: 14
size: NA
J: TRBJ1-1
D: NA
V: TRBV12-5
DNA: TGTGCTAGCGCCCCAGGGGCTACGAACACTGAAGCTTTCTTT
CDR3: CASAPGATNTEAFF

length: 14
size: NA
J: TRBJ2-5
D: NA
V: TRBV15
DNA: TGTGCCACCAGCAGAGATCGACAGAAAGAGACCCAGTACTTC
CDR3: CATSRDRQKETQYF

length: 15
size: NA
J: TRBJ2-3
D: TRBD1
V: TRBV2
DNA: TGTGCCACCTCGACAGGGGCTGACAGCACAGATACGCAGTATTTT
CDR3: CATSTGADSTDTQYF

length: 14
size: NA
J: TRBJ2-3
D: TRBD2
V: TRBV10-3
DNA: TGTGCCATCAGTGGGCGGGAGCTGTCAGATACGCAGTATTTT
CDR3: CAISGRELSDTQYF

length: 15
size: NA
J: TRBJ2-4
D: NA
V: TRBV6-1
DNA: TGTGCCAGCAGTGAAAATTTACTAGGACGAAACAGTCAGTACTTC
CDR3: CASSENLLGRNSQYF

length: 14
size: once
J: TRBJ1-4
D: TRBD1
V: TRBV7-9
DNA: TGTGCCAGCAGCTCGGGACAGGGTCGTGAAAAACTGTTTTTT
CDR3: CASSSGQGREKLFF

length: 15
size: NA
J: TRBJ2-1
D: TRBD1
V: TRBV27
DNA: TGTGCCAGCAGTTCCGGGACAGGGGGTGACAATGAGCAGTTCTTC
CDR3: CASSSGTGGDNEQFF

length: 13
size: NA
J: TRBJ1-4
D: NA
V: TRBV7-2
DNA: TGTGCCAGCAGCTCATCAACTAATGAAAAACTGTTTTTT
CDR3: CASSSSTNEKLFF

length: 15
size: NA
J: TRBJ1-4
D: TRBD1
V: TRBV10-3
DNA: TGTGCCATCAGTGGGACAGGGGAGGCGGGTGAAAAACTGTTTTTT
CDR3: CAISGTGEAGEKLFF

length: 15
size: few
J: TRBJ2-1
D: TRBD1
V: TRBV2
DNA: TGTGCCAGTAGGGGTGGGACAGCCTCCTACAATGAGCAGTTCTTC
CDR3: CASRGGTASYNEQFF

length: 15
size: NA
J: TRBJ1-1
D: NA
V: TRBV7-9
DNA: TGTGCCAGCAGCTTATCAGAGGAGTGGGACATGCGGGCTTTCTTT
CDR3: CASSLSEEWDMRAFF

length: 14
size: NA
J: TRBJ2-1
D: TRBD2
V: TRBV7-2
DNA: TGTGCCAGCAGCTCGGGACTAGCGGACAATGAGCAGTTCTTC
CDR3: CASSSGLADNEQFF

length: 13
size: NA
J: TRBJ1-2
D: NA
V: TRBV7-9
DNA: TGTGCCAGCAGCTCCCCTTGGGAGGATGGCTACACCTTC
CDR3: CASSSPWEDGYTF

length: 13
size: NA
J: TRBJ1-5
D: NA
V: TRBV27
DNA: TGTGCCATCGCCGGGGGGGTAGGTCAGCCCCAGCATTTT
CDR3: CAIAGGVGQPQHF

length: 15
size: many
J: TRBJ2-7
D: NA
V: TRBV4-3
DNA: TGCGCCAGCAGCCAAGCGGTTAATGTGCCCTACGAGCAGTACTTC
CDR3: CASSQAVNVPYEQYF

length: 15
size: NA
J: TRBJ2-7
D: TRBD1
V: TRBV28
DNA: TGTGCCAGCAGCCTCTCTGGCAGGGGGTTCTACGAGCAGTACTTC
CDR3: CASSLSGRGFYEQYF

length: 17
size: NA
J: TRBJ2-7
D: NA
V: TRBV27
DNA: TGTGCCAGCAGTCTACGTGTGGGGTCACTGGCAGAGGGCGAGCAGTACTTC
CDR3: CASSLRVGSLAEGEQYF

length: 17
size: NA
J: TRBJ2-3
D: TRBD2
V: TRBV4-2
DNA: TGTGCCAGCAGCCAAAAGGGACTAGCGGGGGACACAGATACGCAGTATTTT
CDR3: CASSQKGLAGDTDTQYF

length: 15
size: NA
J: TRBJ1-2
D: TRBD1
V: TRBV5-1
DNA: TGCGCCAGCAGCTTAGAAGGGACAGTGACCTATGGCTACACCTTC
CDR3: CASSLEGTVTYGYTF

length: 15
size: NA
J: TRBJ1-1
D: NA
V: TRBV18
DNA: TGTGCCAGCTCACCACCCGTGGCAGGGAGGTCTGAAGCTTTCTTT
CDR3: CASSPPVAGRSEAFF

length: 15
size: NA
J: TRBJ2-4
D: TRBD2
V: TRBV6-1
DNA: TGTGCCAGCAGTCCCGAGAGCGGGAGGGCCAACAGTCAGTACTTC
CDR3: CASSPESGRANSQYF

length: 14
size: NA
J: TRBJ2-3
D: TRBD1
V: TRBV19
DNA: TGTGCCAGTAGCCACAGGGGGTTGGCAGATACGCAGTATTTT
CDR3: CASSHRGLADTQYF

length: 15
size: once
J: TRBJ2-5
D: TRBD2
V: TRBV27
DNA: TGTGCCAGCAGTTTTGCTAGCGGTACCCAAGAGACCCAGTACTTC
CDR3: CASSFASGTQETQYF

length: 14
size: NA
J: TRBJ2-3
D: NA
V: TRBV4-1
DNA: TGCGCCAGCAGCCAAGATGGAGGGGCAGATACGCAGTATTTT
CDR3: CASSQDGGADTQYF

length: 14
size: few
J: TRBJ1-2
D: NA
V: TRBV11-2
DNA: TGTGCCAGCAGCCTCAAGGCGGGAAACTATGGCTACACCTTC
CDR3: CASSLKAGNYGYTF

length: 14
size: few
J: TRBJ2-1
D: TRBD2
V: TRBV2
DNA: TGTGCCAGCAGTAACGGACTAGCGGGTACTGAGCAGTTCTTC
CDR3: CASSNGLAGTEQFF

length: 13
size: NA
J: TRBJ2-7
D: NA
V: TRBV11-3
DNA: TGTGCCAGCAGCCCCGGGGGCTCCTACGAGCAGTACTTC
CDR3: CASSPGGSYEQYF

length: 16
size: NA
J: TRBJ2-1
D: NA
V: TRBV7-2
DNA: TGTGCCAGCAGCTTAGCTCCAGGTAGCTCCTACAATGAGCAGTTCTTC
CDR3: CASSLAPGSSYNEQFF

length: 14
size: NA
J: TRBJ2-1
D: NA
V: TRBV7-9
DNA: TGTGCCAGCAGCCCGCTAGGCCGTTACAATGAGCAGTTCTTC
CDR3: CASSPLGRYNEQFF

length: 17
size: NA
J: TRBJ1-1
D: NA
V: TRBV5-6
DNA: TGTGCCAGCAGCTTAGCCACAGGGTGGAGGCAAAACACTGAAGCTTTCTTT
CDR3: CASSLATGWRQNTEAFF

length: 13
size: NA
J: TRBJ2-7
D: TRBD1
V: TRBV11-3
DNA: TGTGCCAGCAGCTCGGGACAGGGCTACGAGCAGTACTTC
CDR3: CASSSGQGYEQYF

length: 13
size: NA
J: TRBJ2-3
D: NA
V: TRBV12-5
DNA: TGTGCTAGTGGTTTTGGTCGCGCAGATACGCAGTATTTT
CDR3: CASGFGRADTQYF

length: 15
size: NA
J: TRBJ2-7
D: TRBD2
V: TRBV11-2
DNA: TGTGCCAGCAGCGCCGGGACTAGCGGGAACTACGAGCAGTACTTC
CDR3: CASSAGTSGNYEQYF

length: 13
size: NA
J: TRBJ2-7
D: NA
V: TRBV7-2
DNA: TGTGCCAGCAGCATCTCGGGACTTCTCGAGCAGTACTTC
CDR3: CASSISGLLEQYF

length: 17
size: NA
J: TRBJ1-4
D: NA
V: TRBV7-9
DNA: TGTGCCAGCAGCTTAGGAGTAGGACGGGGAGTTAGTGAAAAACTGTTTTTT
CDR3: CASSLGVGRGVSEKLFF

length: 17
size: few
J: TRBJ2-5
D: TRBD1
V: TRBV4-2
DNA: TGTGCCAGCAGCCTTATCTCGGGACAGGGGGTGTCGGAGACCCAGTACTTC
CDR3: CASSLISGQGVSETQYF

length: 15
size: NA
J: TRBJ2-1
D: TRBD2
V: TRBV7-9
DNA: TGTGCCAGCAGCCGAAGCGGGAGCTCCTACAATGAGCAGTTCTTC
CDR3: CASSRSGSSYNEQFF

length: 12
size: NA
J: TRBJ1-2
D: TRBD1
V: TRBV10-3
DNA: TGTGCCATAAGGACAGGGGGCTATGGCTACACCTTC
CDR3: CAIRTGGYGYTF

length: 15
size: NA
J: TRBJ2-7
D: TRBD1
V: TRBV6-1
DNA: TGTGCCAGCAGTGCCCCCGAACAGGGGGAGTACGAGCAGTACTTC
CDR3: CASSAPEQGEYEQYF

length: 14
size: NA
J: TRBJ2-7
D: NA
V: TRBV6-1
DNA: TGTGCCAGCGGTCCGGGGTTTGGGTGGGGCGAGCAGTACTTC
CDR3: CASGPGFGWGEQYF

length: 17
size: NA
J: TRBJ2-1
D: TRBD2
V: TRBV9
DNA: TGTGCCAGCAGCGTACGGCAATGGACTAGCGGCAACAATGAGCAGTTCTTC
CDR3: CASSVRQWTSGNNEQFF

length: 20
size: NA
J: TRBJ2-3
D: TRBD2
V: TRBV9
DNA: TGTGCCAGCAGCCCCCGGCGGGGGCTAGCGGGAGAGGTGCGGACAGATACGCAGTATTTT
CDR3: CASSPRRGLAGEVRTDTQYF

length: 15
size: few
J: TRBJ2-7
D: NA
V: TRBV6-6
DNA: TGTGCCAGCAGTTACTCGATGTCAAGCCATTACGAGCAGTACTTC
CDR3: CASSYSMSSHYEQYF

length: 16
size: NA
J: TRBJ2-1
D: TRBD2
V: TRBV15
DNA: TGTGCCACCAGCAGAGATCCCTGGACTAGTGGCAATGAGCAGTTCTTC
CDR3: CATSRDPWTSGNEQFF

length: 13
size: NA
J: TRBJ2-7
D: NA
V: TRBV28
DNA: TGTGCCAGCAGTTTACCTCGAGGGATCGAGCAGTACTTC
CDR3: CASSLPRGIEQYF

length: 14
size: NA
J: TRBJ1-3
D: TRBD1
V: TRBV5-1
DNA: TGCGCCAGCGGCAGGGGGGCTGAAGGAAACACCATATATTTT
CDR3: CASGRGAEGNTIYF

length: 12
size: NA
J: TRBJ2-1
D: NA
V: TRBV5-8
DNA: TGTGCCAGCAGCTTGGGGGGAGATGAGCAGTTCTTC
CDR3: CASSLGGDEQFF

length: 11
size: NA
J: TRBJ2-7
D: TRBD2
V: TRBV29-1
DNA: TGCAGCGTTCGGGAGGGTTACGAGCAGTACTTC
CDR3: CSVREGYEQYF

length: 18
size: NA
J: TRBJ2-3
D: TRBD2
V: TRBV7-6
DNA: TGTGCCAGCAGCTTAGTAACGGGACTAGCGGTAACTACAGATACGCAGTATTTT
CDR3: CASSLVTGLAVTTDTQYF

length: 12
size: NA
J: TRBJ2-1
D: NA
V: TRBV27
DNA: TGTGCCAGCAGGCGATCGTACAATGAGCAGTTCTTC
CDR3: CASRRSYNEQFF

length: 16
size: NA
J: TRBJ1-4
D: NA
V: TRBV28
DNA: TGTGCCAGCAGTTTTTTTATGAATGGAGCTAATGAAAAACTGTTTTTT
CDR3: CASSFFMNGANEKLFF

length: 19
size: few
J: TRBJ2-5
D: TRBD2
V: TRBV7-8
DNA: TGTGCCAGCAGCTGGGGGACTAGCGGGAGGGAATTGTACCAAGAGACCCAGTACTTC
CDR3: CASSWGTSGRELYQETQYF

length: 15
size: NA
J: TRBJ1-2
D: TRBD1
V: TRBV2
DNA: TGTGCCAGCAGTCGGCCCCGGACAGGGGGCGGTGGCTACACCTTC
CDR3: CASSRPRTGGGGYTF